This paragraph reports one T cell receptor (beta chain). Its target is unknown. Produced via immunoSEQ multiplex PCR; TCRdb's table is partial and in-frame only. The data show around 72,000 clones, roughly 80% seen once. This specimen comes from a study of T cell responses to AZD1222 COVID-19 vaccine. The CDR3 totals 15 residues. CDR1 is KGHSH and CDR2 is LQKENI in the germline V gene. Unmatched junction bases numbered 7, after V lost 2 bases and J lost 5 bases. Study conclusions and caveats: Dominant CD4 TCR responses targeted spike regions 160-218 and 743-854. Repertoires were sampled only after the peak T cell response. AZD1222 recipients seropositive at baseline numbered only five to seven. White British ancestry dominated among donors, who included more females, and clonal diversity was possibly underestimated.

V is TRBV18 and J is TRBJ1-1, with 8 nucleotides matching TRBD1. The sequence was collected from an adult in good health. The sequences come from peripheral blood, collected on day 0 of AZD1222 vaccination. In nucleotides, the CDR3 is TGTGCCAGCTCACCAACAGGGGGAATAAGGACTGAAGCTTTCTTT. Translated, it gives CASSPTGGIRTEAFF.